This T cell receptor beta chain was sequenced for a study of T-cell reconstitution after alpha-beta-depleted transplantation in children. Germline V gene lookup returns CDR1 SQVTM and CDR2 ANQGSEA. This CDR3 region has 17 residues. The V end was cut by 1 base, the J end by 5 bases, with 20 bases between. This clonotype occurred many times. Construction of the TCRbeta library involved unique molecular identifiers. TCRdb reanalysed the PCR reads using MiXCR and keeps one entry per CDR3 protein. The sample yields 450,000 to 600,000 distinct CDR3 sequences, 30% to 35% seen once. The receptor was derived from a human donor who donated a stem cell graft to a child with aplastic anemia. The gene calls are TRBV29-1 and TRBJ1-4, with TRBD1 as a possible D gene (6 bases). The sequencing here drew on PBMCs from the stem cell graft donor, taken from the stem cell graft. The CDR3 sequence: CSVEAPQGAGENEKLFF. The CDR3 bases are TGCAGCGTTGAAGCCCCACAGGGAGCCGGAGAAAATGAAAAACTGTTTTTT.